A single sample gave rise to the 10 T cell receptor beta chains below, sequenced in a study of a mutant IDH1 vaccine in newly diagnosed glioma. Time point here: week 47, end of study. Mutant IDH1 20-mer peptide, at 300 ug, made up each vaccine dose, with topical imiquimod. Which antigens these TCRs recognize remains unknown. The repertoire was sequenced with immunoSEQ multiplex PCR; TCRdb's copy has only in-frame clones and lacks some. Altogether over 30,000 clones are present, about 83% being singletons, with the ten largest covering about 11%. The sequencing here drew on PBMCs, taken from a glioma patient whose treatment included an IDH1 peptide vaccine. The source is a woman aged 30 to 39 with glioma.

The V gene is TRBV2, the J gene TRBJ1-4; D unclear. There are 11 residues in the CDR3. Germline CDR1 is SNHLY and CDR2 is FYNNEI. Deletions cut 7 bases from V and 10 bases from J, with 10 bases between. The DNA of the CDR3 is TGTGCCAGCAATGAGAAGGGAAAACTGTTTTTT. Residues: CASNEKGKLFF.

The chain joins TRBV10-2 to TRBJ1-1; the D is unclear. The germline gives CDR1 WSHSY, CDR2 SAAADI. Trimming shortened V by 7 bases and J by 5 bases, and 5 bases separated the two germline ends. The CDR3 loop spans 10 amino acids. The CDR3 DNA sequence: TGCGCCAGCATGGATACTGAAGCTTTCTTT. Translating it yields CASMDTEAFF.

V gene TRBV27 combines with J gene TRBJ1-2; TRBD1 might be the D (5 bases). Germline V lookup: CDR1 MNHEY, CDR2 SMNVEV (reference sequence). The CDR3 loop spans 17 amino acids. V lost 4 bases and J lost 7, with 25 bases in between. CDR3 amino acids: CASSYKGTLFPLGGYTF. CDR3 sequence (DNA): TGTGCCAGCAGTTATAAAGGGACGTTGTTCCCTTTAGGTGGCTACACCTTC.

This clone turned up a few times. The CDR3 loop is CAIRRSGEDTEAFF. CDR3 nucleotide sequence: TGTGCCATCAGGAGGTCCGGGGAGGACACTGAAGCTTTCTTT. The rearrangement uses TRBV10-3 and TRBJ1-1; D gene unclear. This CDR3 contains 14 residues. V gave up 6 bases and J gave up 3 bases, with 14 bases separating them. Germline CDR1 reads ENHRY; CDR2 reads SYGVKD.

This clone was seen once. Written as DNA, the CDR3 is TGCAGCGTTGCTAGGACAGGGATGGGCGAGACCCAGTACTTC. Translation: CSVARTGMGETQYF. The gene calls are TRBV29-1 and TRBJ2-5; 8 nucleotides agree with TRBD1. Germline V lookup: CDR1 SQVTM, CDR2 ANQGSEA. J gave up 5 bases and V 4 bases, and 9 bases lay outside the gene matches. The CDR3 is made up of 14 amino acids.

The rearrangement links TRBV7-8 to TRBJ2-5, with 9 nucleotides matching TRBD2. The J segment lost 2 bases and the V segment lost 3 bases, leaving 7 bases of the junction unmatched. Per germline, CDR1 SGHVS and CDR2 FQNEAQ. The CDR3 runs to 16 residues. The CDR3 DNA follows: TGTGCCAGCAGCTTGGTCGCTAGCGGGGAACAAGAGACCCAGTACTTC. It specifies CASSLVASGEQETQYF. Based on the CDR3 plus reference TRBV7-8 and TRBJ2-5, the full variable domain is GAGVSQSPRYKVAKRGQDVALRCDPISGHVSLFWYQQALGQGPEFLTYFQNEAQLDKSGLPSDRFFAERPEGSVSTLKIQRTQQEDSAVYLCASSLVASGEQETQYFGPGTRLLVL.

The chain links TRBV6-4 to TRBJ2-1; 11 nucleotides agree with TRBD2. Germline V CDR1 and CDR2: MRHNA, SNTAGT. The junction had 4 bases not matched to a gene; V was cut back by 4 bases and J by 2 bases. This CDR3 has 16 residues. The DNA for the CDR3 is TGTGCCAGCAGTGTACTAGCGGGGGACCCCTACAATGAGCAGTTCTTC. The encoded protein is CASSVLAGDPYNEQFF.

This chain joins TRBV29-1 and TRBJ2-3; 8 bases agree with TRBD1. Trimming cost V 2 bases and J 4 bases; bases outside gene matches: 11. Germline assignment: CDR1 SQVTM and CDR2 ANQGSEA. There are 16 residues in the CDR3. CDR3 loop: CSVEHRPGGFADTQYF. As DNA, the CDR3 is TGCAGCGTTGAACACAGGCCAGGGGGCTTTGCAGATACGCAGTATTTT.

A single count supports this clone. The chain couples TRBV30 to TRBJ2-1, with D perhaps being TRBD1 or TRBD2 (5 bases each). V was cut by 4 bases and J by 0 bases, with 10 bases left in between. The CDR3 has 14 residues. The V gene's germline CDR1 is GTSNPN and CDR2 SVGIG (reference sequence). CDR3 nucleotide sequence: TGTGCCTGGAAAGGGGAGAGCTCCTACAATGAGCAGTTCTTC. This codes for CAWKGESSYNEQFF.

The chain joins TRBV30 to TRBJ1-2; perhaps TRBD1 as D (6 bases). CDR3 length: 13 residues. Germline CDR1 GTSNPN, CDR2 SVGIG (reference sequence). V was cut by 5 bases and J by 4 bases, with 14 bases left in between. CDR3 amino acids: CAWERGATYGYTF. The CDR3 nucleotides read TGTGCCTGGGAGAGGGGGGCAACCTATGGCTACACCTTC. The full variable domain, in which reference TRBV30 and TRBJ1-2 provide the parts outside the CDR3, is SQTIHQWPATLVQPVGSPLSLECTVEGTSNPNLYWYRQAAGRGLQLLFYSVGIGQISSEVPQNLSASRPQDRQFILSSKKLLLSDSGFYLCAWERGATYGYTFGSGTRLTVV.